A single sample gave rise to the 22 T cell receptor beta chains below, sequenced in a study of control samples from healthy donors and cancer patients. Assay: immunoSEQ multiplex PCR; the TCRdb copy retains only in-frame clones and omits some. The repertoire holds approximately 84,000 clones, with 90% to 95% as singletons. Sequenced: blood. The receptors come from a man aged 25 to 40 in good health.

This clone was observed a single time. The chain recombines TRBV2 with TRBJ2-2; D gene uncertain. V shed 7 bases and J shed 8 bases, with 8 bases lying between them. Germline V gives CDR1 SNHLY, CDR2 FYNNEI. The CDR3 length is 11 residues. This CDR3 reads CASTRGGELFF. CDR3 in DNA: TGTGCCAGCACCCGAGGAGGGGAGCTGTTTTTT.

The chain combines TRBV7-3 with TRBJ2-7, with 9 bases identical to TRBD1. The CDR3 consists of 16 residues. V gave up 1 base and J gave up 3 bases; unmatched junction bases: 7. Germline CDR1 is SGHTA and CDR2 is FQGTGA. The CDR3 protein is CASSLNEGTGHYEQYF. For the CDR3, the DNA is TGTGCCAGCAGCTTAAATGAAGGGACAGGGCACTACGAGCAGTACTTC.

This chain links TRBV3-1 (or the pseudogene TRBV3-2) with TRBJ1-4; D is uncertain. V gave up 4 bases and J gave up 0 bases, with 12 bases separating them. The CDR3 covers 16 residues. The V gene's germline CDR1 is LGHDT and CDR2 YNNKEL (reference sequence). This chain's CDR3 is CASSRSEAATNEKLFF. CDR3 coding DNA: TGTGCCAGCAGCCGCAGCGAGGCGGCAACTAATGAAAAACTGTTTTTT.

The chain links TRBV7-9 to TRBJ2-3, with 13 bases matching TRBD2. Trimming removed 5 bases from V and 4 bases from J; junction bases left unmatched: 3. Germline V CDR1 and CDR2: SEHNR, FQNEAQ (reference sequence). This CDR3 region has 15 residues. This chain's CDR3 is CASSRLAGGADTQYF. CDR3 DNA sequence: TGTGCCAGCAGCCGACTAGCGGGAGGCGCAGATACGCAGTATTTT.

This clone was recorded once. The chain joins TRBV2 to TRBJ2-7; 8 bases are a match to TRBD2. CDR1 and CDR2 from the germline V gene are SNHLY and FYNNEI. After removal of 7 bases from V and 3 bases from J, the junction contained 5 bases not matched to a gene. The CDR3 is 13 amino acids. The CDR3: CASIGGGSYEQYF. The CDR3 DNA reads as TGTGCCAGCATCGGCGGGGGGAGCTACGAGCAGTACTTC.

The CDR3 DNA reads as TGTGCCTGGAGTATGCGAGGGGCGGGAGAGACCCAGTACTTC. This codes for CAWSMRGAGETQYF. This chain joins TRBV30 and TRBJ2-5; D is tentatively TRBD1 or TRBD2 (5 bases each). The CDR3 has 14 amino acids. Trimming removed 2 bases from V and 4 bases from J, with 14 bases in between. Germline assignment: CDR1 GTSNPN and CDR2 SVGIG (reference sequence).

The CDR3 sequence: CASSAGTGRNTGELFF. Here the CDR3 DNA reads TGTGCCAGCAGCGCCGGGACAGGTCGAAACACCGGGGAGCTGTTTTTT. V gene TRBV11-2 combines with J gene TRBJ2-2; TRBD1 agrees at 8 bases. Per germline, CDR1 SGHAT and CDR2 FQNNGV. J was trimmed by 2 bases and V by 5 bases; bases with no gene match: 7. This CDR3 region has 16 residues.

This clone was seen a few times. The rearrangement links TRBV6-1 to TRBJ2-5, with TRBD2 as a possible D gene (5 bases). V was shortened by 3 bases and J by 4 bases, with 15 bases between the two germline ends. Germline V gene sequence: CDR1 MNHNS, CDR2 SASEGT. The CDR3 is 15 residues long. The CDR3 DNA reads TGTGCCAGCAGTGACCCCTTCCTAGCCCGAGAGACCCAGTACTTC. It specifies CASSDPFLARETQYF.

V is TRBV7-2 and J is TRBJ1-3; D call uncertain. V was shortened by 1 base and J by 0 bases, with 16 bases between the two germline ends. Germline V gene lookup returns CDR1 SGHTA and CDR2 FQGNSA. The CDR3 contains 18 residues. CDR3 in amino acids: CASSLDIDFPDSGNTIYF. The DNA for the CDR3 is TGTGCCAGCAGCTTAGACATTGACTTTCCTGACTCTGGAAACACCATATATTTT.

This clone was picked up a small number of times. CDR3 residues: CASSVAGDGYTF. As DNA, the CDR3 is TGTGCCAGCAGCGTGGCAGGGGATGGCTACACCTTC. The V and J genes are TRBV5-4 and TRBJ1-2; TRBD1 might be the D (6 bases). The germline V gene encodes CDR1 SGHNT and CDR2 YYREEE (reference sequence). Trimming removed 4 bases from V and 6 bases from J, with 10 bases in between. The CDR3 is 12 residues long.

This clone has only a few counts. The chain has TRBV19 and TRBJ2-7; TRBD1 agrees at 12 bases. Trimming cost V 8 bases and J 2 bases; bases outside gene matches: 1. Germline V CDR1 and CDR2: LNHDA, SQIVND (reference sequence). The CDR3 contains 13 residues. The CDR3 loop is CASRDRGPYEQYF. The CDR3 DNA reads TGTGCCAGTCGGGACAGGGGGCCCTACGAGCAGTACTTC.

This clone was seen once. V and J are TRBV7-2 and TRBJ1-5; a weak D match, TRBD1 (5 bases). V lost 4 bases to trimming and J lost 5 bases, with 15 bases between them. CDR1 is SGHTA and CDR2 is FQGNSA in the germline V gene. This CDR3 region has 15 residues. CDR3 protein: CASSSSGRLDQPQHF. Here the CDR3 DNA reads TGTGCCAGCAGCTCCTCAGGGCGATTGGATCAGCCCCAGCATTTT.

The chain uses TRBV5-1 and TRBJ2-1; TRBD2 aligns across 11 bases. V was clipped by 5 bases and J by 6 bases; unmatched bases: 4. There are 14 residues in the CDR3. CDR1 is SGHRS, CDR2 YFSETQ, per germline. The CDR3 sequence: CASRSSGRANEQFF. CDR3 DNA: TGCGCCAGCAGGAGTAGCGGGAGGGCCAATGAGCAGTTCTTC.

CDR3 sequence: CATSDTGTEAGYTF. For the CDR3, the DNA is TGTGCCACCAGTGATACCGGGACAGAGGCTGGCTACACCTTC. V is TRBV24-1 and J is TRBJ1-2; 7 positions agree with TRBD1. After removal of 3 bases from V and 7 bases from J, the junction contained 7 bases not matched to a gene. Germline CDR1 KGHDR, CDR2 SFDVKD. This CDR3 region has 14 residues.

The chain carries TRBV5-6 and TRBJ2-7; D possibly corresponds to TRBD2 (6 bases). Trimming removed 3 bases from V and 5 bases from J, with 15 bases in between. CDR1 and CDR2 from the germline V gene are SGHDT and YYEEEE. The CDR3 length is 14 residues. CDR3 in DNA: TGTGCCAGCAGCTACGGTCGGCGGGGCAACGAGCAGTACTTC. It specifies CASSYGRRGNEQYF.

CDR3: CASSYKQGGGLHEQFF. The CDR3 nucleotides are TGTGCCAGCAGCTACAAACAGGGTGGGGGTCTCCATGAGCAGTTCTTC. This rearrangement joins TRBV7-9 to TRBJ2-1, with a tentative D call TRBD1 (6 bases). The germline V and J ends were trimmed by 4 bases and 8 bases, with 21 bases remaining between them. Germline V gene data show CDR1 as SEHNR and CDR2 as FQNEAQ (reference sequence). CDR3 length equals 16 residues.

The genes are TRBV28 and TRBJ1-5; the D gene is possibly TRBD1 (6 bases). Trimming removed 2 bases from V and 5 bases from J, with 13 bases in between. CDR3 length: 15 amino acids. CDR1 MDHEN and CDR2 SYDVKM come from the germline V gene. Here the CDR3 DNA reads TGTGCCAGCAGTTTAGTGGCAGGGGCGGATCAGCCCCAGCATTTT. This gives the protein CASSLVAGADQPQHF.

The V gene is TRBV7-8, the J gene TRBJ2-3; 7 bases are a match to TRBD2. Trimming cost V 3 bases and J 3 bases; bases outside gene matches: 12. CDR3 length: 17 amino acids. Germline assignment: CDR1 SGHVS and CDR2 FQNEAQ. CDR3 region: CASSLLSGMVTTDTQYF. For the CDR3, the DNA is TGTGCCAGCAGCTTGCTGAGCGGGATGGTTACGACAGATACGCAGTATTTT. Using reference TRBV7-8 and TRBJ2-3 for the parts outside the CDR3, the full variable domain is GAGVSQSPRYKVAKRGQDVALRCDPISGHVSLFWYQQALGQGPEFLTYFQNEAQLDKSGLPSDRFFAERPEGSVSTLKIQRTQQEDSAVYLCASSLLSGMVTTDTQYFGPGTRLTVL.

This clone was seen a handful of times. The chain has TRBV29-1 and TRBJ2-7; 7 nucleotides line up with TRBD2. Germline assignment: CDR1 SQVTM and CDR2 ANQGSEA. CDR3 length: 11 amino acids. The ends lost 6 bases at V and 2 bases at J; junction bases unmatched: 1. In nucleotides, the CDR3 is TGCAGCGTAAGCGGGGCCTACGAGCAGTACTTC. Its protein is CSVSGAYEQYF.

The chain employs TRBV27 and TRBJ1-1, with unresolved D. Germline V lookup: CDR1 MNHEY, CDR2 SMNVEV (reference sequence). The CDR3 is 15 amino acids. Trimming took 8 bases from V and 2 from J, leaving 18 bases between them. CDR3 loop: CASRPRTGYNTEAFF. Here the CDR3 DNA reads TGTGCCAGCCGCCCCCGGACGGGCTATAACACTGAAGCTTTCTTT.

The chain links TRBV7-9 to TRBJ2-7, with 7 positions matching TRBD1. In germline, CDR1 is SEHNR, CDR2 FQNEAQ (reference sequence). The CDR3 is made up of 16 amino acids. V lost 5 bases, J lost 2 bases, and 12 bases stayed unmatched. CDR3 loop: CASSIQGRPSPYEQYF. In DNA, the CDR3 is TGTGCCAGCAGCATACAGGGGCGCCCTTCTCCCTACGAGCAGTACTTC.

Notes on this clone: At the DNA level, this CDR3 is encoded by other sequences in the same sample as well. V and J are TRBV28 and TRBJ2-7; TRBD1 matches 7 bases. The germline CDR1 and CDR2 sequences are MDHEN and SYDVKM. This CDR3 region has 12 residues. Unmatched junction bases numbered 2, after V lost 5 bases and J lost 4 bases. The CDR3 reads CASSLQGYEQYF. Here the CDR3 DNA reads TGTGCCAGCAGTCTACAGGGGTACGAGCAGTACTTC.